These 16 T cell receptor beta chains originate from one sample sequenced in a study of blood T cells in healthy people across ages. Then a second PCR, running about 6 to 12 cycles, was carried out with a sample-barcoded 5' primer and a J-beta primer mix. TCRdb processed the 5' RACE reads anew with MiXCR; each CDR3 protein has one entry. This sample has 750,000 to 1,000,000 distinct CDR3 sequences, with under 35% found just once. This sample was also put to use in a study of T cells of mothers and their children.

Sequenced: blood. These receptors all stem from a woman in her thirties or forties in good health.

J is TRBJ2-5 and V is TRBV19; unclear D gene. Trimming took 3 bases from V and 3 from J, leaving 8 bases between them. The CDR3 is 13 amino acids. Germline-derived CDR1 and CDR2 are LNHDA and SQIVND (reference sequence). CDR3 sequence (DNA): TGTGCCAGTAGTATGCGTCAGAAAGAGACCCAGTACTTC. It codes for CASSMRQKETQYF. The complete variable domain, with remaining parts taken from reference TRBV19 and TRBJ2-5, reads DGGITQSPKYLFRKEGQNVTLSCEQNLNHDAMYWYRQDPGQGLRLIYYSQIVNDFQKGDIAEGYSVSREKKESFPLTVTSAQKNPTAFYLCASSMRQKETQYFGPGTRLLVL.

As to this clonotype: A read error may explain this, as a much larger clone is one base away. This rearrangement joins TRBV29-1 to TRBJ2-3, with D possibly being TRBD2 (6 bases). Germline V gene lookup returns CDR1 SQVTM and CDR2 ANQGSEA. The length of the CDR3 is 15 residues. The CDR3 nucleotides read TGCAGCGTTGAGCACTCGCGGGGTTTGAAAGATACGCGGTATTTT. Amino acids: CSVEHSRGLKDTRYF.

The chain is built from TRBV27 and TRBJ2-3; D is uncertain. CDR1 and CDR2 (germline): MNHEY, SMNVEV (reference sequence). This CDR3 contains 13 residues. Trimming removed 1 base at V and 2 bases at J, with 4 bases between. CDR3 DNA sequence: TGTGCCAGCAGTTTATATGCCACAGATACGCAGTATTTT. It translates to CASSLYATDTQYF.

As to this clonotype: Germline and junction disagree at one end, which may indicate a read error. The chain joins TRBV20-1 to TRBJ2-5; D is unclear. The CDR3 contains 12 residues. CDR1 is DFQATT and CDR2 is SNEGSKA in the germline V gene (reference sequence). CDR3 residues: CSARAYQETQYF. The DNA of the CDR3 is TGCAGTGCTAGGGCATACCAAGAGACCCAGTACTTT.

This sequence joins TRBV28 and TRBJ1-5; D possibly corresponds to TRBD1 (5 bases). The CDR3 extends over 15 amino acids. Germline V gene data show CDR1 as MDHEN and CDR2 as SYDVKM. V lost 5 bases and J lost 1, with 12 bases in between. The CDR3 reads CASSTRTRSNQPQHF. The CDR3 nucleotides read TGTGCCAGCAGTACCCGGACACGAAGCAATCAGCCCCAGCATTTT.

The sample holds many counts of this clonotype. The V call is TRBV7-2, the J call TRBJ1-5; D is uncertain. The CDR3 is 13 residues long. V was trimmed by 0 bases and J by 6 bases, leaving 6 bases between them. Germline CDR1 SGHTA, CDR2 FQGNSA. In DNA form, the CDR3 reads TGTGCCAGCAGCTTAGCGCAAACTCAGCCCCAGCATTTT. It is translated as CASSLAQTQPQHF. Full variable domain (missing parts from reference TRBV7-2 and TRBJ1-5): GAGVSQSPSNKVTEKGKDVELRCDPISGHTALYWYRQSLGQGLEFLIYFQGNSAPDKSGLPSDRFSAERTGGSVSTLTIQRTQQEDSAVYLCASSLAQTQPQHFGDGTRLSIL.

This clonotype was counted many times. The V and J genes are TRBV4-3 and TRBJ2-1, with unresolved D. Germline CDR1 and CDR2: LGHNA and YSLEER. This CDR3 has 15 residues. V shed 1 base and J shed 0 bases, with 7 bases lying between them. Here the CDR3 DNA reads TGCGCCAGCAGCCAAGGGCAGGTCTCCTACAATGAGCAGTTCTTC. It encodes CASSQGQVSYNEQFF.

DNA of the CDR3: TGTGCCAGCAGCCTCGGAGGGGGGGTCTATGGCTACACCTTC. Protein sequence: CASSLGGGVYGYTF. V is TRBV14 and J is TRBJ1-2; possible D gene TRBD1, 6 bases. Between the trimmed V and J ends, which lost 4 bases and 4 bases, there was a span of 13 bases. The CDR3 sequence is 14 residues long. CDR1 and CDR2 from the germline V gene are SGHDN and FVKESK.

V usage is TRBV20-1 and J usage is TRBJ2-3; weak D call: TRBD2 (6 bases). The germline V gene encodes CDR1 DFQATT and CDR2 SNEGSKA (reference sequence). V lost 6 bases, J lost 0 bases, and 19 bases lay in between. The CDR3 length is 16 residues. Here the CDR3 reads CSAHTGETTSTDTQYF. CDR3 in DNA: TGCAGTGCCCATACGGGGGAAACTACTAGCACAGATACGCAGTATTTT.

This clonotype was recorded many times. The V and J genes are TRBV11-1 and TRBJ2-7; maybe TRBD2 (5 bases). The germline V gene encodes CDR1 SGHAT and CDR2 FQDESV (reference sequence). Trimming removed 5 bases at V and 3 bases at J, with 14 bases between. The CDR3 is 14 residues long. The CDR3 DNA sequence: TGTGCCAGCAGCACCGAGGGCGATCTCTACGAGCAGTACTTC. Protein: CASSTEGDLYEQYF.

This clonotype was detected only a few times. V and J are TRBV20-1 and TRBJ2-1, with D perhaps being TRBD1 or TRBD2 (6 bases each). V gave up 2 bases and J gave up 9 bases, with 14 bases separating them. Germline CDR1 DFQATT, CDR2 SNEGSKA (reference sequence). The CDR3 consists of 13 residues. The chain's CDR3 is CSARPPGAIEQFF. The CDR3 DNA follows: TGCAGTGCTAGACCCCCGGGGGCCATTGAGCAGTTCTTC.

This clonotype was recorded many times. The rearrangement joins TRBV7-9 to TRBJ2-7, with a possible D match to TRBD1 (8 bases). Germline V CDR1 and CDR2: SEHNR, FQNEAQ (reference sequence). The CDR3 sequence is 15 residues long. Deletions cut 5 bases from V and 6 bases from J, with 20 bases between. The DNA for the CDR3 is TGTGCCAGCAGCCCTGACAGGGGAGGGTACGGCGAGCAGTACTTC. This encodes CASSPDRGGYGEQYF.

As to this clonotype: Its ends do not fully match the called genes, so a read error is possible. The chain employs TRBV7-9 and TRBJ1-2, with D unresolved. From germline, CDR1 is SEHNR and CDR2 FQNEAQ (reference sequence). CDR3 length: 14 amino acids. In nucleotides, the CDR3 is TGTGCCAGCAGCTTCGACGCAGCTAACTGTGGCTACACCTTC. Encoded protein: CASSFDAANCGYTF.

This chain joins TRBV20-1 and TRBJ2-4, with 15 nucleotides matching TRBD2. Germline CDR1 is DFQATT and CDR2 is SNEGSKA (reference sequence). The CDR3 contains 15 residues. V lost 6 bases, J lost 13 bases, and 13 bases stayed unmatched. The CDR3 bases are TGCAGTGCACGGACTAGCGGGGGGGCCCACAATGAGCAGTACTTC. This translates into CSARTSGGAHNEQYF.

This clonotype was found many times. The chain joins TRBV6-4 to TRBJ2-3; unclear D gene. CDR3 size: 13 residues. CDR1 MRHNA and CDR2 SNTAGT come from the germline V gene. V was pared by 0 bases and J by 5 bases, with 6 bases between. The CDR3 DNA sequence: TGTGCCAGCAGTGACTCTAGCCGAGATACGCAGTATTTT. Its translation: CASSDSSRDTQYF.

Remarks on this clonotype: At one end the junction does not follow the germline gene, possibly because of a read error. The chain has TRBV6-1 and TRBJ2-1; perhaps TRBD1 as D (6 bases). This CDR3 has 15 residues. The germline V gene has CDR1 MNHNS and CDR2 SASEGT. The DNA for the CDR3 is TGTGTCAGCAGGGGCCAGACTTACTCCTACAATGAGCAGTTCTTC. Translated, it gives CVSRGQTYSYNEQFF.